The TCR beta chain under discussion was sequenced for a study of human T cells and chemical hapten exposure. TCRdb used MiXCR to reprocess the RACE reads, holding one entry per CDR3 protein. The table shows around 340,000 distinct CDR3 sequences, with roughly 6.9% occurring only once. Specified time point: patch test 1, 2 weeks after DPC sensitization. The sample's treatment: therapeutic diphenylcyclopropenone sensitization with weekly scalp DPC. Germline lookup yields CDR1 MDHEN and CDR2 SYDVKM. V shed 6 bases, J shed 3 bases, and the junction held 10 bases outside the gene matches. The CDR3 is 15 residues long. This clonotype was seen at least ten times.

The gene calls are TRBV28 and TRBJ2-7; 8 bases match TRBD2. This specimen was whole blood, taken in connection with sensitization to the hapten diphenylcyclopropenone (DPC). The TCR was taken from a woman aged 18-29 years with alopecia areata. Some clones in this sample may be carry-over from other donors' samples. The CDR3 region has the DNA TGTGCCAGCAGGACCCCGGGAGGGAGAGGCTACGAGCAGTACTTC. Translation: CASRTPGGRGYEQYF.